What follows are 25 T cell receptor beta chains derived from one specimen sequenced in a study of PD-L1 blockade in urothelial cancer. Generated by immunoSEQ multiplex PCR, the TCRdb table keeps only in-frame clones and is missing some. This sample has 25,000 to 35,000 clones, with approximately 80% found just once. The time point was: peripheral blood 6 weeks after treatment start. Sequences were derived from PBMCs, sampled around atezolizumab (anti-PD-L1) treatment. Every receptor here comes from a man between 65 and 80 years old with urothelial cancer.

The V call is TRBV6-6, the J call TRBJ1-1; possible D gene TRBD1, 5 bases. V was trimmed by 7 bases and J by 1 base, leaving 7 bases between them. The CDR3 totals 12 residues. CDR1 is MNHNY and CDR2 is SVGAGI in the germline V gene (reference sequence). CDR3 loop: CASMGGNTEAFF. CDR3 DNA: TGTGCCAGCATGGGGGGGAACACTGAAGCTTTCTTT.

The CDR3 reads CASSTRQGAGGELFF. In nucleotides, the CDR3 is TGTGCCAGTAGTACAAGACAGGGGGCAGGCGGGGAGCTGTTTTTT. V is TRBV19 and J is TRBJ2-2; 10 bases are a match to TRBD1. Per germline, CDR1 LNHDA and CDR2 SQIVND (reference sequence). CDR3 size: 15 residues. V lost 4 bases, J lost 7 bases, and 6 bases stayed unmatched.

The chain employs TRBV1 and TRBJ1-5; TRBD1 was called by the table and not checked on the DNA. TRBV1 is labeled a pseudogene. The CDR3 is 18 residues long. The CDR3, as DNA: TGCACCAGCAGCCCAGGGACACGGAGACTTCTTAGCAATCAGCCCCAGCATTTT. This encodes CTSSPGTRRLLSNQPQHF.

This chain uses TRBV25-1 with TRBJ2-1; 7 bases fit TRBD2. J gave up 2 bases and V 11 bases, and 9 bases lay outside the gene matches. CDR1 and CDR2 (germline): MGHDK, SYGVNS. The CDR3 runs to 14 residues. The CDR3 sequence: CAREGRGTYNEQFF. In DNA, the CDR3 is TGTGCCCGTGAGGGGCGGGGGACCTACAATGAGCAGTTCTTC.

CDR3 sequence reads: CASSERREGRNEQYF. DNA for the CDR3: TGTGCCAGCAGTGAAAGGCGGGAGGGCCGGAACGAGCAGTACTTC. The chain couples TRBV2 to TRBJ2-7, with TRBD2 identical over 9 bases. CDR1 is SNHLY and CDR2 is FYNNEI in the germline V gene. V shed 2 bases, J shed 5 bases, and the junction held 7 bases outside the gene matches. This CDR3 contains 15 residues.

This clone was counted a few times. This chain uses TRBV30 with TRBJ1-1, with TRBD1 as a possible D gene (5 bases). V was cut by 2 bases and J by 4 bases, with 11 bases left in between. From germline, CDR1 is GTSNPN and CDR2 SVGIG (reference sequence). The CDR3 is 13 amino acids. This chain's CDR3 is CAWSLGEGTEAFF. The CDR3 DNA reads TGTGCCTGGAGTTTGGGGGAGGGCACTGAAGCTTTCTTT.

Only one count was recorded for this clone. The chain uses TRBV25-1 and TRBJ1-2, with 7 bases aligning to TRBD1. The germline V gene has CDR1 MGHDK and CDR2 SYGVNS. The V segment lost 5 bases and the J segment 2 bases; nucleotides outside the gene matches: 8. The CDR3 loop spans 15 amino acids. Here the CDR3 reads CASSPYRGQNYGYTF. CDR3 coding DNA: TGTGCCAGCAGTCCATACCGGGGACAGAACTATGGCTACACCTTC.

The chain recombines TRBV7-8 with TRBJ2-3; TRBD1 might be the D (6 bases). CDR3 length equals 16 residues. Per the germline V gene, CDR1 is SGHVS and CDR2 is FQNEAQ. The V end lost 6 bases, the J end lost 2 bases, and 18 bases lay between the germline ends. CDR3 residues: CASSLLVGADTDTQYF. As DNA, the CDR3 is TGTGCCAGCAGTTTACTGGTGGGGGCGGACACAGATACGCAGTATTTT.

The CDR3 spells CASSQEGRSGYTF. The CDR3 DNA reads as TGCGCCAGCAGCCAAGAGGGCAGGTCTGGCTACACCTTC. The chain is built from TRBV4-3 and TRBJ1-2; D is uncertain. The CDR3 runs to 13 residues. With 0 bases removed from V and 7 bases from J, the gap between germline ends came to 9 bases. CDR1 is LGHNA, CDR2 YSLEER, per germline.

V is TRBV4-3 and J is TRBJ2-7, with D hard to call. The CDR3 is 15 amino acids. V was clipped by 0 bases and J by 0 bases, with 9 bases between them. The V gene's germline CDR1 is LGHNA and CDR2 YSLEER. CDR3 sequence (DNA): TGCGCCAGCAGCCAAGAGCTAGGTAGCTCCTACGAGCAGTACTTC. It codes for CASSQELGSSYEQYF.

This rearrangement joins TRBV11-3 to TRBJ2-1, with a weak D call TRBD2 (6 bases). This CDR3 is 12 amino acids long. V gave up 5 bases and J gave up 12 bases, with 14 bases separating them. Germline CDR1 is SGHNT and CDR2 is YENEEA. The chain's CDR3 is CASSPAMGGQFF. The CDR3 DNA follows: TGTGCCAGCAGCCCCGCTATGGGGGGGCAGTTCTTC.

The chain combines TRBV13 with TRBJ1-1, with TRBD1 matching 10 bases. The CDR3 loop spans 14 amino acids. Germline V gene data show CDR1 as PRHDT and CDR2 as FYEKMQ (reference sequence). With V trimmed by 5 bases and J by 6 bases, 6 bases remained unmatched. The CDR3 loop is CASSPGQGVSEAFF. The CDR3 DNA reads as TGTGCCAGCAGCCCCGGACAGGGGGTTTCTGAAGCTTTCTTT.

The CDR3 loop reads CASSSPGTGLENGYTF. CDR3 bases: TGTGCCAGCAGTTCCCCCGGGACAGGGTTGGAGAATGGCTACACCTTC. V and J are TRBV9 and TRBJ1-2, with TRBD1 matching over 9 bases. J gave up 6 bases and V 5 bases, and 14 bases lay outside the gene matches. The CDR3 is 16 amino acids. Looked up from germline, CDR1 is SGDLS and CDR2 is YYNGEE.

The gene calls are TRBV7-9 and TRBJ2-1; 10 bases align to TRBD1. Germline V gives CDR1 SEHNR, CDR2 FQNEAQ (reference sequence). The CDR3 length is 15 residues. The V and J ends lost 0 bases and 6 bases, in that order; junction bases with no gene match: 2. The CDR3: CASSLAGTGANEQFF. The CDR3 nucleotides read TGTGCCAGCAGCTTAGCAGGGACAGGGGCCAATGAGCAGTTCTTC.

The J gene is TRBJ2-2, the V gene TRBV19; possibly TRBD2 for D (6 bases). CDR3 length: 16 amino acids. Germline CDR1 is LNHDA and CDR2 is SQIVND (reference sequence). Trimming took 8 bases from V and 4 from J, leaving 20 bases between them. This CDR3 reads CASGRPGPGGTGELFF. The DNA of the CDR3 is TGTGCCAGTGGGCGACCGGGACCCGGGGGCACCGGGGAGCTGTTTTTT. The full variable domain, its missing parts supplied by reference TRBV19 and TRBJ2-2, is DGGITQSPKYLFRKEGQNVTLSCEQNLNHDAMYWYRQDPGQGLRLIYYSQIVNDFQKGDIAEGYSVSREKKESFPLTVTSAQKNPTAFYLCASGRPGPGGTGELFFGEGSRLTVL.

The chain has TRBV5-1 and TRBJ2-2; 7 bases line up with TRBD2. With 4 bases clipped from V and 0 bases from J, the junction kept 6 bases outside the gene matches. The CDR3 spans 16 residues. Germline CDR1 SGHRS, CDR2 YFSETQ. CDR3 region: CASSGSAGANTGELFF. The DNA for the CDR3 is TGCGCCAGCAGCGGCAGTGCGGGGGCGAACACCGGGGAGCTGTTTTTT.

The V call is TRBV5-6, the J call TRBJ1-1; 10 nucleotides agree with TRBD1. The CDR3 length is 15 residues. Trimming took 3 bases from V and 1 from J; bases not matched to a gene: 3. In germline, CDR1 is SGHDT, CDR2 YYEEEE. In DNA, the CDR3 is TGTGCCAGCAGCTGGGGGACAGGGGCGAACACTGAAGCTTTCTTT. It encodes CASSWGTGANTEAFF.

This sequence joins TRBV5-1 and TRBJ2-7; a weak D match, TRBD1 (6 bases). The V gene lost 0 bases and the J gene lost 2 bases, with 15 bases spanning the gap. The length of the CDR3 is 16 residues. Germline-derived CDR1 and CDR2 are SGHRS and YFSETQ. The chain's CDR3 is CASSLVGTSPPYEQYF. CDR3 in DNA: TGCGCCAGCAGCTTGGTCGGGACAAGTCCCCCCTACGAGCAGTACTTC.

The gene calls are TRBV14 and TRBJ2-2; 9 bases fit TRBD1. The CDR3 runs 16 residues. The V and J ends lost 5 bases and 5 bases, in that order; junction bases with no gene match: 9. Germline V gene data show CDR1 as SGHDN and CDR2 as FVKESK. As DNA, the CDR3 is TGTGCCAGCAGCGTCTCCGGGACAGGGAAAACCGGGGAGCTGTTTTTT. It specifies CASSVSGTGKTGELFF.

The rearrangement links TRBV6-1 to TRBJ1-4, with 11 bases lining up with TRBD1. Per the germline V gene, CDR1 is MNHNS and CDR2 is SASEGT. With V trimmed by 6 bases and J by 8 bases, 5 bases remained unmatched. This CDR3 is built from 14 residues. The CDR3 DNA sequence: TGTGCCAGCAGCGCGGGACAGGGGGGGGAAAAACTGTTTTTT. Its translation is CASSAGQGGEKLFF.

The chain uses TRBV29-1 and TRBJ2-7; the D gene is possibly TRBD2 (5 bases). CDR3 length: 10 amino acids. The V gene lost 3 bases and the J gene lost 6 bases, with 6 bases spanning the gap. Germline lookup yields CDR1 SQVTM and CDR2 ANQGSEA. CDR3 in amino acids: CSVDEGEQYF. DNA for the CDR3: TGCAGCGTTGACGAGGGCGAGCAGTACTTC.

The chain is built from TRBV10-3 and TRBJ2-1; 11 nucleotides match TRBD2. The V gene's germline CDR1 is ENHRY and CDR2 SYGVKD. The V segment lost 6 bases and the J segment 3 bases; nucleotides outside the gene matches: 4. The CDR3 consists of 15 residues. The DNA for the CDR3 is TGTGCCATCAGATTCACTAGCGGGAGCTACAATGAGCAGTTCTTC. This translates into CAIRFTSGSYNEQFF.

The gene calls are TRBV19 and TRBJ1-2; 8 positions match TRBD1. This CDR3 comprises 17 residues. V gave up 5 bases and J gave up 2 bases; unmatched junction bases: 13. Per the germline V gene, CDR1 is LNHDA and CDR2 is SQIVND (reference sequence). The CDR3 DNA reads TGTGCCAGTAGTGTGTCCAGGGGGCGCGGCGCCAACTATGGCTACACCTTC. Protein product: CASSVSRGRGANYGYTF.

V usage is TRBV6-5 and J usage is TRBJ2-7; 9 bases are shared with TRBD1. The V and J ends lost 5 bases and 2 bases, in that order; junction bases with no gene match: 4. There are 14 residues in the CDR3. Germline V gene sequence: CDR1 MNHEY, CDR2 SVGAGI. The DNA for the CDR3 is TGTGCCAGCAGTCCCCGGACAGGGGCCTACGAGCAGTACTTC. It translates to CASSPRTGAYEQYF.

The rearrangement uses TRBV25-1 and TRBJ2-1, with D maybe TRBD1 (6 bases). This CDR3 contains 12 residues. Trimming removed 1 base at V and 11 bases at J, with 9 bases between. Germline V gives CDR1 MGHDK, CDR2 SYGVNS. The CDR3 here is CASSESRDKQFF. CDR3 bases: TGTGCCAGCAGTGAATCCAGGGACAAGCAGTTCTTC.